A selection of T cell receptor beta chains follows, all from one sample in a study of blood T cell repertoires in COVID-19. TCRdb's copy holds only in-frame clones and misses some; the assay was immunoSEQ multiplex PCR. The sample includes 260,000 or so clones, approximately 86% of them seen just once. Sequenced: PBMCs or T cells enriched from blood (not recorded which). These receptor sequences come from a woman aged 25 to 39 with acute COVID-19. Each CDR3 is given without its conserved first and last residue. Fields, in order: J gene, V gene, CDR3 length, CDR3 protein.

j_call: TRBJ2-7; v_call: TRBV10-1; cdr3_length: 9; cdr3_aa: ASGHSYEQY
j_call: TRBJ1-5; v_call: TRBV19; cdr3_length: 13; cdr3_aa: ASSMYRSRNQPQH
j_call: TRBJ2-1; v_call: TRBV4-1; cdr3_length: 15; cdr3_aa: ASSQDLETGGYNEQF
j_call: TRBJ2-1; v_call: TRBV11-2; cdr3_length: 11; cdr3_aa: ASSSQSHNEQF
j_call: TRBJ2-7; v_call: TRBV11-2; cdr3_length: 13; cdr3_aa: ASSFVLGTGYEQY
j_call: TRBJ1-3; v_call: TRBV7-8; cdr3_length: 14; cdr3_aa: ASSFRTPSSGNTIY
j_call: TRBJ1-1; v_call: TRBV28; cdr3_length: 11; cdr3_aa: ASSPDWNTEAF
j_call: TRBJ2-1; v_call: TRBV19; cdr3_length: 13; cdr3_aa: ASPFHRDLGNEQF
j_call: TRBJ2-3; v_call: TRBV4-1; cdr3_length: 14; cdr3_aa: ASSLSGRTFTDTQY
j_call: TRBJ2-1; v_call: TRBV6-5; cdr3_length: 12; cdr3_aa: ASSWGTSYNEQF
j_call: TRBJ1-4; v_call: TRBV6-5; cdr3_length: 11; cdr3_aa: ASSPGGNEKLF
j_call: TRBJ1-2; v_call: TRBV10-2; cdr3_length: 10; cdr3_aa: ASSAGAYGYT
j_call: TRBJ2-1; v_call: TRBV4-1; cdr3_length: 14; cdr3_aa: ASSHAGTGGLNEQF
j_call: TRBJ2-7; v_call: TRBV15; cdr3_length: 15; cdr3_aa: ATSREPGLAGPREQY
j_call: TRBJ2-1; v_call: TRBV5-1; cdr3_length: 15; cdr3_aa: ASSLDPAGGSYNEQF
j_call: TRBJ2-5; v_call: TRBV13; cdr3_length: 12; cdr3_aa: ASSFSGGAETQY
j_call: TRBJ1-2; v_call: TRBV4-1; cdr3_length: 14; cdr3_aa: ASSGAGTGKIGGYT
j_call: TRBJ1-1; v_call: TRBV28; cdr3_length: 12; cdr3_aa: ASSLYGGVAESF
j_call: TRBJ1-1; v_call: TRBV5-1; cdr3_length: 12; cdr3_aa: ASSLGQGSTEAF
j_call: TRBJ1-1; v_call: TRBV7-9; cdr3_length: 12; cdr3_aa: ASSLVTGGTEAF
j_call: TRBJ2-2; v_call: TRBV5-1; cdr3_length: 14; cdr3_aa: ASSHWLQGATGELF
j_call: TRBJ2-2; v_call: TRBV4-1; cdr3_length: 12; cdr3_aa: ASSQWQGGGELF
j_call: TRBJ2-1; v_call: TRBV3-1/TRBV3-2; cdr3_length: 13; cdr3_aa: ASSPVLGDYNEQF
j_call: TRBJ1-2; v_call: TRBV4-3; cdr3_length: 11; cdr3_aa: ASSQLRGGGYT
j_call: TRBJ1-5; v_call: TRBV6-5; cdr3_length: 11; cdr3_aa: ASSPSDTQPQH
j_call: TRBJ1-6; v_call: TRBV18; cdr3_length: 14; cdr3_aa: ASSQGAGADNSPLH
j_call: TRBJ2-1; v_call: TRBV6-4; cdr3_length: 13; cdr3_aa: ASSIASGGSNEQF
j_call: TRBJ2-3; v_call: TRBV5-1; cdr3_length: 18; cdr3_aa: ASSLPGRGGRPKGTDTQY
j_call: TRBJ1-1; v_call: TRBV5-6; cdr3_length: 11; cdr3_aa: ASRQQGNTEAF
j_call: TRBJ1-4; v_call: TRBV9; cdr3_length: 11; cdr3_aa: ASSGDRVGKLF
j_call: TRBJ1-6; v_call: TRBV10-2; cdr3_length: 11; cdr3_aa: ASSNREYSPLH
j_call: TRBJ1-3; v_call: TRBV7-9; cdr3_length: 12; cdr3_aa: ASSFWGDRETIY
j_call: TRBJ2-7; v_call: TRBV29-1; cdr3_length: 9; cdr3_aa: SVREVGEQY
j_call: TRBJ2-1; v_call: TRBV7-2; cdr3_length: 13; cdr3_aa: ASSLSRDRVNEQF
j_call: TRBJ2-3; v_call: TRBV7-2; cdr3_length: 12; cdr3_aa: ASSLAGQTDTQY
j_call: TRBJ1-6; v_call: TRBV14; cdr3_length: 10; cdr3_aa: ASSQVGETLH
j_call: TRBJ1-1; v_call: TRBV14; cdr3_length: 11; cdr3_aa: ASSRLLDSEAF
j_call: TRBJ2-7; v_call: TRBV5-4; cdr3_length: 12; cdr3_aa: ASSPGTGGFEQY
j_call: TRBJ1-2; v_call: TRBV10-3; cdr3_length: 10; cdr3_aa: AISDSYYGYT
j_call: TRBJ2-3; v_call: TRBV2; cdr3_length: 16; cdr3_aa: ASSEGRGTAGLTDTQY
j_call: TRBJ2-7; v_call: TRBV5-1; cdr3_length: 12; cdr3_aa: ASSYGQGPYEQY
j_call: TRBJ2-2; v_call: TRBV10-3; cdr3_length: 13; cdr3_aa: AISPGPLNTGELF
j_call: TRBJ1-1; v_call: TRBV4-3; cdr3_length: 11; cdr3_aa: ASSQSGFTEAF
j_call: TRBJ1-2; v_call: TRBV9; cdr3_length: 12; cdr3_aa: ASDHRGGGYGYT
j_call: TRBJ2-1; v_call: TRBV6-5; cdr3_length: 12; cdr3_aa: ASLTGGAANEQF
j_call: TRBJ2-5; v_call: TRBV19; cdr3_length: 14; cdr3_aa: ASRPRIERYQETQY
j_call: TRBJ1-5; v_call: TRBV27; cdr3_length: 12; cdr3_aa: ASSFQGSNQPQH
j_call: TRBJ1-3; v_call: TRBV7-9; cdr3_length: 16; cdr3_aa: ASSLWIGDLRPGNTIY
j_call: TRBJ1-5; v_call: TRBV6-6; cdr3_length: 13; cdr3_aa: ASSRDSSSNQPQH
j_call: TRBJ2-7; v_call: TRBV6-5; cdr3_length: 12; cdr3_aa: ASWDPSGSYEQY
j_call: TRBJ2-7; v_call: TRBV25-1; cdr3_length: 11; cdr3_aa: ASSEGGSYEQY
j_call: TRBJ2-2; v_call: TRBV19; cdr3_length: 10; cdr3_aa: GARGPTGELF
j_call: TRBJ2-3; v_call: TRBV6-5; cdr3_length: 14; cdr3_aa: ASSYSGGVRTDTQY
j_call: TRBJ1-1; v_call: TRBV5-1; cdr3_length: 12; cdr3_aa: ASSSGSRNTEAF
j_call: TRBJ2-2; v_call: TRBV5-1; cdr3_length: 15; cdr3_aa: ASSLEGQGAIAGELF
j_call: TRBJ2-7; v_call: TRBV6-5; cdr3_length: 13; cdr3_aa: ASSYSGTGNYEQY
j_call: TRBJ2-7; v_call: TRBV9; cdr3_length: 13; cdr3_aa: ASSSDGRSSHEQY
j_call: TRBJ2-7; v_call: TRBV30; cdr3_length: 13; cdr3_aa: AWSPSRGGGNEQY
j_call: TRBJ2-5; v_call: TRBV15; cdr3_length: 11; cdr3_aa: ATSRVRQETQY
j_call: TRBJ1-5; v_call: TRBV7-9; cdr3_length: 12; cdr3_aa: ASSQTGGNQPQH